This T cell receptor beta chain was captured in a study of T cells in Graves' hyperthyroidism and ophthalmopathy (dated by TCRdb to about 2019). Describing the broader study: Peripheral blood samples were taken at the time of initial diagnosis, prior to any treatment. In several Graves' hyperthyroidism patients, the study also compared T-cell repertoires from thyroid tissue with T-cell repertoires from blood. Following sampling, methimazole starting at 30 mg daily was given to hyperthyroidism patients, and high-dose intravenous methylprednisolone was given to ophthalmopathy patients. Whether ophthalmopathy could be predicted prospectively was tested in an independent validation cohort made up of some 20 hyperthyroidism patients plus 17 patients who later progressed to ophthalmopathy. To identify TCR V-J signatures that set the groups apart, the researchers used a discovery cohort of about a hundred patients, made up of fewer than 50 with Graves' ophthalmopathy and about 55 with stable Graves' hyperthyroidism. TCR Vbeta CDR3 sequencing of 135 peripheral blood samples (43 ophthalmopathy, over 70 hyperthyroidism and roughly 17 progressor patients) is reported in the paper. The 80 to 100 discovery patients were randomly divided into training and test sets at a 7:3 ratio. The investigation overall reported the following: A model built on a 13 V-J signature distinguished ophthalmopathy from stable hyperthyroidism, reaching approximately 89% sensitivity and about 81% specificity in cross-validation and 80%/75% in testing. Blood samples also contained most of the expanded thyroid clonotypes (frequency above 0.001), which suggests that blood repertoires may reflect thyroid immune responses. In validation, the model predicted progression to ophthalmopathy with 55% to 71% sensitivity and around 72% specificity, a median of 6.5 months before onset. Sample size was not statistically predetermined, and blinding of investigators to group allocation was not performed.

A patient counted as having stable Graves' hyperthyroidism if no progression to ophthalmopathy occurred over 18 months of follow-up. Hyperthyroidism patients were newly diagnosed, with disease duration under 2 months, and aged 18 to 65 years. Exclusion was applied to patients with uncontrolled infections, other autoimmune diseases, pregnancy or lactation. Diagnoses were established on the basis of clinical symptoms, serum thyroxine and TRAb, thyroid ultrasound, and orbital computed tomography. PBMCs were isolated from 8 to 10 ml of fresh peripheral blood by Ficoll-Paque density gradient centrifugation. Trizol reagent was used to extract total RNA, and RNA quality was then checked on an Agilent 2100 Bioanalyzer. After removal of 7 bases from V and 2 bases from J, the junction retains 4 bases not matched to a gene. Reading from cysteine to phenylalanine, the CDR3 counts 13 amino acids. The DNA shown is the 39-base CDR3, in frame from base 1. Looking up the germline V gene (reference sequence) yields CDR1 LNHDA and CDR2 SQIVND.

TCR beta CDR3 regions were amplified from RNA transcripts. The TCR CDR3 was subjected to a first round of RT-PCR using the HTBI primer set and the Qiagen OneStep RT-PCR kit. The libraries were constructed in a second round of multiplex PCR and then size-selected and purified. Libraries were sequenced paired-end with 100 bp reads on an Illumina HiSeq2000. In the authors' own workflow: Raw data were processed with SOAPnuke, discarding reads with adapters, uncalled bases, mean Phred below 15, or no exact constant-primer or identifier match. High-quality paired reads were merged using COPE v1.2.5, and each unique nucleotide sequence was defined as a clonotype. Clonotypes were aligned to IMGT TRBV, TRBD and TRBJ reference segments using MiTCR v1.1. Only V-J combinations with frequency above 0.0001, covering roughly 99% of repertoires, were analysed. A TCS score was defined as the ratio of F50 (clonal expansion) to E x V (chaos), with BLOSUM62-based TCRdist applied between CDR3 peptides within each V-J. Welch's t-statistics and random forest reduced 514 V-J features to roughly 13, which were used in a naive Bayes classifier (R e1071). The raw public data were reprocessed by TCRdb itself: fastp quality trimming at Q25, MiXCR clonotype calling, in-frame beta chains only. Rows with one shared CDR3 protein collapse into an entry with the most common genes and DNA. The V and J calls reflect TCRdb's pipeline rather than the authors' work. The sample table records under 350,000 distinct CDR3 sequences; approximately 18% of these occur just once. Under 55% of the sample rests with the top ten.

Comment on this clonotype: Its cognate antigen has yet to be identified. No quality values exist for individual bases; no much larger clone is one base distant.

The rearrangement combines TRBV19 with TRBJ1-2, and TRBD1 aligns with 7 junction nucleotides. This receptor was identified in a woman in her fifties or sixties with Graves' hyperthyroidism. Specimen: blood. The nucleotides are TGTGCCAGTAAACGGGGACAGAACTATGGCTACACCTTC. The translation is CASKRGQNYGYTF.